This T cell receptor beta chain stems from a study of blood T cell repertoires in COVID-19. Sequenced by immunoSEQ multiplex PCR; TCRdb stores in-frame clones only, minus some. The table shows 150,000 or so clones, with approximately 86% occurring only once. V lost 6 bases, J lost 2 bases, and 10 bases stayed unmatched. Germline loops: CDR1 MNHEY, CDR2 SVGAGI. The CDR3 loop spans 15 amino acids. The clonotype comes from a man aged 55 to 70 with COVID-19, enrolled during active disease. The sequencing sample was made of peripheral blood. The chain couples TRBV6-5 to TRBJ2-7, with 7 bases lining up with TRBD2. Written as DNA, the CDR3 is TGTGCCAGCAGAGGTATGAGCGGGAATACCTACGAGCAGTACTTC. Translation gives CASRGMSGNTYEQYF.